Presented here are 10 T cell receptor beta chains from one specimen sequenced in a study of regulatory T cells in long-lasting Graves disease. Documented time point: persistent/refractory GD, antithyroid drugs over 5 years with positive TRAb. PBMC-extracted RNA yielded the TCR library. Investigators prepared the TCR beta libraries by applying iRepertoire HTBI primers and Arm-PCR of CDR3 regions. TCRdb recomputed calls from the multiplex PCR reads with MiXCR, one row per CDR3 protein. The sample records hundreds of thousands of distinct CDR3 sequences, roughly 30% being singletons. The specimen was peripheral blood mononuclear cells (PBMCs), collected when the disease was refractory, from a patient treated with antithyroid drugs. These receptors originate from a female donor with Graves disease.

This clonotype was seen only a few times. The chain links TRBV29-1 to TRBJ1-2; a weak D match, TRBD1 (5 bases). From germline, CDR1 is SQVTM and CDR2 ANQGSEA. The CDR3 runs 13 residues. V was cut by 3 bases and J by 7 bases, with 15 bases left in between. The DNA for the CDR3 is TGCAGCGTTGATCGGGCGGGGGTATCTGGCTACACCTTC. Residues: CSVDRAGVSGYTF.

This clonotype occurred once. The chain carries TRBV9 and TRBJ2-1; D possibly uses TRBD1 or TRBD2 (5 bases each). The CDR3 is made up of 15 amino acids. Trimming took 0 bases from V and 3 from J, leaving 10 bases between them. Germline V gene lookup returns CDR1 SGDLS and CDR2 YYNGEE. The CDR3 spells CASSVADGGYNEQFF. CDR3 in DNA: TGTGCCAGCAGCGTAGCGGATGGGGGCTACAATGAGCAGTTCTTC.

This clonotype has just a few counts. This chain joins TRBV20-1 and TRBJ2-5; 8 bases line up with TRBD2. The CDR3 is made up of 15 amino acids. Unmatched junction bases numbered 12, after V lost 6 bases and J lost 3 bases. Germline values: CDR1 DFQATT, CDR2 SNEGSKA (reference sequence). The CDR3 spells CSANPGVAGKETQYF. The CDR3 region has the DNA TGCAGTGCCAACCCTGGGGTAGCGGGAAAAGAGACCCAGTACTTC.

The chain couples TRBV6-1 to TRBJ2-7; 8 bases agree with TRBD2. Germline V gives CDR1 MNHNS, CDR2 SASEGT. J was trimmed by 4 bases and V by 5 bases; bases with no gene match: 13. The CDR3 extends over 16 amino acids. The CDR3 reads CASSPTRLSGRYEQYF. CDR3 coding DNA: TGTGCCAGCAGTCCCACCCGATTGAGCGGGAGATACGAGCAGTACTTC.

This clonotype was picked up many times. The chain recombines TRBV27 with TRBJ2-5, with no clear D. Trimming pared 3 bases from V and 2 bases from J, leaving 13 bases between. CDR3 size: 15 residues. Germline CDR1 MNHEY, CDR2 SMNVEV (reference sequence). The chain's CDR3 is CASSFPGAGQETQYF. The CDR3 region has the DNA TGTGCCAGCAGTTTCCCCGGCGCAGGACAAGAGACCCAGTACTTC.

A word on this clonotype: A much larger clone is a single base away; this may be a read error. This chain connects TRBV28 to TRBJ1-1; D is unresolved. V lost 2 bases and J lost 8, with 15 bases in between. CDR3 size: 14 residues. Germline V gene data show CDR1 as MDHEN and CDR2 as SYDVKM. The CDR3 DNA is TGTGCCAGCAGTTTAGTTGTGTCGACCCGCGAAGCTTTCTTT. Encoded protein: CASSLVVSTREAFF.

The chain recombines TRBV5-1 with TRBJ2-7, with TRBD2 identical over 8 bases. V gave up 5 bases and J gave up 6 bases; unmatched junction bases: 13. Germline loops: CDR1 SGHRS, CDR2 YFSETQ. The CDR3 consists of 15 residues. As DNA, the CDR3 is TGCGCCAGCAGTGACTACCGGGAGGGAAGCGCCGAGCAGTACTTC. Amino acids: CASSDYREGSAEQYF. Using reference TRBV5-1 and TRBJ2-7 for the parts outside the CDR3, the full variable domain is KAGVTQTPRYLIKTRGQQVTLSCSPISGHRSVSWYQQTPGQGLQFLFEYFSETQRNKGNFPGRFSGRQFSNSRSEMNVSTLELGDSALYLCASSDYREGSAEQYFGPGTRLTVT.

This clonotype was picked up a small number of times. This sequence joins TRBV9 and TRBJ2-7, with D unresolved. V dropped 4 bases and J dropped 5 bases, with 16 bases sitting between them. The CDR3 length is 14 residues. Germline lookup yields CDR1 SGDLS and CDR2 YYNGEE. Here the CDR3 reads CASSSTHQPDEQYF. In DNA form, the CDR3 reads TGTGCCAGCAGCAGCACACACCAGCCCGACGAGCAGTACTTC.

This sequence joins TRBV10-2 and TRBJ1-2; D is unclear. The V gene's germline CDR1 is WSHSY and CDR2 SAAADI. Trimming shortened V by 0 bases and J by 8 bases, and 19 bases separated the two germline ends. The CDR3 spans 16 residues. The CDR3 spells CASSESSRMLVGGYTF. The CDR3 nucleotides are TGCGCCAGCAGTGAGTCGAGCCGGATGCTGGTAGGCGGCTACACCTTC.

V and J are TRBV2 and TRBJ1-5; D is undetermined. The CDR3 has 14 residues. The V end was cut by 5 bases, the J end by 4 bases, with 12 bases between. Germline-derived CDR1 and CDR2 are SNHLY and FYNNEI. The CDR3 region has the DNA TGTGCCAGCAGTCGATCAAAGGCTAATCAGCCCCAGCATTTT. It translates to CASSRSKANQPQHF.